What follows is one T cell receptor (beta chain) and its context. This sample stems from a study of control samples from healthy donors and cancer patients. Only in-frame clones appear in the TCRdb table, and some are missing; sequencing was by immunoSEQ multiplex PCR. The sample holds fewer than 200,000 clones, over 85% seen once. Trimming pared 3 bases from V and 4 bases from J, leaving 12 bases between. The CDR3 sequence is 14 residues long. In germline, CDR1 is MDHEN, CDR2 SYDVKM. J is TRBJ1-1 and V is TRBV28, with a tentative D call TRBD1 (6 bases). Material for sequencing was blood. This clonotype was sampled from a young man in good health. CDR3 coding DNA: TGTGCCAGCAGTTTGGACAGCTACGGCACTGAAGCTTTCTTT. This gives the protein CASSLDSYGTEAFF.